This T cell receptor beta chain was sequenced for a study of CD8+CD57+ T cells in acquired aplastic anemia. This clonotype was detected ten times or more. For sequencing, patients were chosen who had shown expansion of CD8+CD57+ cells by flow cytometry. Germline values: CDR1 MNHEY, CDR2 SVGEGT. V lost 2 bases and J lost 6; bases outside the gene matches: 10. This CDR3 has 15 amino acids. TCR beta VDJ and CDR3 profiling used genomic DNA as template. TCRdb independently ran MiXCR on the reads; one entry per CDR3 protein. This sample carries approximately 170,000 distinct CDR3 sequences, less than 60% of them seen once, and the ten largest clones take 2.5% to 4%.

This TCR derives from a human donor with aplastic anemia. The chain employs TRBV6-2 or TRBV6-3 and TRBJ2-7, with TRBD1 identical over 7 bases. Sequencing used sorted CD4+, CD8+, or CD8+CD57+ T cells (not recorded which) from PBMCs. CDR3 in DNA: TGTGCCAGCAGTTACATGACAGGGTTGGGGTCCGAGCAGTACTTC. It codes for CASSYMTGLGSEQYF.